This T cell receptor beta chain was documented in a study of blood T cell repertoires in COVID-19. Overall study: Sources were T cells, B-cell-depleted T cells, or PBMCs; the material itself was cDNA or gDNA.

This CDR3 comprises 13 residues. V lost 4 bases and J lost 0, with 8 bases in between. The germline V gene encodes CDR1 SGDLS and CDR2 YYNGEE. Assay: immunoSEQ multiplex PCR; the TCRdb copy retains only in-frame clones and omits some. This sample has about 240,000 clones; 83% occur once, and the top ten carry 3% to 4%. Ages ranged from roughly 18 to 100 years, with residence in about two dozen US areas. This TCR derives from a middle-aged woman who had been exposed to COVID-19. The specimen sequenced was PBMCs or T cells enriched from blood (not recorded which). The chain carries TRBV9 and TRBJ2-7; D is ambiguous. CDR3 DNA sequence: TGTGCCAGCAGCTCCTCTCGCTCCTACGAGCAGTACTTC. Translation gives CASSSSRSYEQYF.